This entry concerns a single T cell receptor (beta chain). The source of the sample is a study of blood T cell repertoires in COVID-19. The wider study: From T cells, B-cell-depleted T cells, or PBMCs came the material, which was cDNA or gDNA.

Only in-frame clones appear in the TCRdb table, and some are missing; sequencing was by immunoSEQ multiplex PCR. The table includes 85,000 to 90,000 clones, approximately 82% detected once. The clonotype comes from an elderly woman with acute or convalescent COVID-19. The specimen sequenced was peripheral blood.

The CDR3 region is CASSIGRGALTDTQYF. CDR3 DNA: TGTGCCAGTAGTATAGGTCGGGGGGCCCTCACAGATACGCAGTATTTT. This rearrangement joins TRBV19 to TRBJ2-3; D possibly corresponds to TRBD2 (7 bases). The CDR3 covers 16 residues. Trimming left V 1 base short and J 2 bases short, with 13 bases between. Germline V gene data show CDR1 as LNHDA and CDR2 as SQIVND (reference sequence).